This T cell receptor beta chain is from a study of patients and donors after allogeneic stem cell transplantation. TCRdb recomputed calls from the RT-PCR reads with MiXCR, one row per CDR3 protein. The data contain 150,000 to 250,000 distinct CDR3 sequences, around two fifths of them singletons. V was pared by 4 bases and J by 3 bases, with 6 bases of the junction left unmatched. Germline assignment: CDR1 SGHRS and CDR2 YFSETQ. The CDR3 sequence is 16 residues long. V usage is TRBV5-1 and J usage is TRBJ2-2; TRBD2 matches at 10 bases. The sequence was obtained from a human donor who was either an allogeneic HSCT recipient or a stem cell or donor lymphocyte infusion donor (not recorded which). It is not recorded whose cells these are; they may come from a transplant donor. The sequenced material came from blood, either unsorted or a sorted T cell fraction (not recorded which). In DNA form, the CDR3 reads TGCGCCAGCAGCCAAGCGGGAGGGCAAGACACCGGGGAGCTGTTTTTT. Translation gives CASSQAGGQDTGELFF.